The 10 T cell receptor beta chains below all came from one sample that was sequenced in a study of technical replicates of blood from a few donors. TCRdb keeps only in-frame clones here, not all; method: immunoSEQ multiplex PCR. Of tens of thousands of clones in the sample, 93% are singletons; the top ten hold roughly 0.25%. Sequencing was done on a sample of T cells isolated from PBMCs. These receptors were taken from a human donor in good health.

This chain links TRBV19 with TRBJ1-3, with D unclear. CDR1 LNHDA and CDR2 SQIVND come from the germline V gene (reference sequence). The CDR3 is 17 residues long. V shed 5 bases and J shed 0 bases, with 17 bases lying between them. CDR3 residues: CASSGRVPFTSGNTIYF. CDR3 DNA: TGTGCCAGTAGTGGGAGAGTGCCGTTCACCTCTGGAAACACCATATATTTT.

CDR3 DNA: TGTGCCAGCAGCTTAGAGACAGGGGGCTCAATGAACACTGAAGCTTTCTTT. Translation: CASSLETGGSMNTEAFF. The chain uses TRBV7-6 and TRBJ1-1, with 10 bases fitting TRBD1. Trimming at V came to 1 base and at J to 0 bases, leaving 5 bases not matched to a gene. The CDR3 is made up of 17 amino acids. The V gene's germline CDR1 is SGHVS and CDR2 FNYEAQ.

This clone was found once. V and J are TRBV28 and TRBJ1-2; D remains ambiguous. Germline CDR1 reads MDHEN; CDR2 reads SYDVKM. The CDR3 is made up of 13 amino acids. With 6 bases removed from V and 1 base from J, the gap between germline ends came to 9 bases. CDR3 DNA sequence: TGTGCCAGCAGGGGCTCCTTTAACTATGGCTACACCTTC. Translating it yields CASRGSFNYGYTF.

The J gene is TRBJ1-1, the V gene TRBV18; the D gene is possibly TRBD1 (5 bases). The V gene's germline CDR1 is KGHSH and CDR2 LQKENI. V dropped 5 bases and J dropped 3 bases, with 10 bases sitting between them. This CDR3 spans 13 amino acids. The CDR3 spells CASSRGGHTEAFF. For the CDR3, the DNA is TGTGCCAGCTCAAGGGGAGGGCACACTGAAGCTTTCTTT.

The chain carries TRBV10-3 and TRBJ2-1, with a tentative D call TRBD1 (5 bases). The CDR3 runs 15 residues. Between the trimmed V and J ends, which lost 10 bases and 0 bases, there was a span of 16 bases. Germline CDR1 ENHRY, CDR2 SYGVKD. CDR3 sequence (DNA): TGTGCCACCAGACCCGACAGCAGCTCCTACAATGAGCAGTTCTTC. This translates into CATRPDSSSYNEQFF.

This chain links TRBV6-5 with TRBJ1-2; TRBD1 is a possible D gene (6 bases). Germline V gene sequence: CDR1 MNHEY, CDR2 SVGAGI. Between the trimmed V and J ends, which lost 0 bases and 5 bases, there was a span of 16 bases. The CDR3 is made up of 16 amino acids. CDR3 residues: CASSYSIVRGVYGYTF. In DNA form, the CDR3 reads TGTGCCAGCAGTTACTCGATCGTCAGGGGAGTGTATGGCTACACCTTC.

The chain is built from TRBV6-5 and TRBJ1-2, with 12 positions matching TRBD1. CDR3 length: 15 residues. The germline CDR1 and CDR2 sequences are MNHEY and SVGAGI. V dropped 5 bases and J dropped 7; count of bases not matched to a gene: 8. CDR3 in amino acids: CASSAPGQGAGGYTF. CDR3 nucleotide sequence: TGTGCCAGCAGTGCCCCGGGACAGGGGGCGGGTGGCTACACCTTC.

V and J are TRBV2 and TRBJ2-1, with TRBD2 identical over 15 bases. V shed 6 bases, J shed 6 bases, and the junction held 3 bases outside the gene matches. The CDR3 sequence is 15 residues long. Germline values: CDR1 SNHLY, CDR2 FYNNEI. Here the CDR3 DNA reads TGTGCCAGCAGGCGGACTAGCGGGGGGGCCAATGAGCAGTTCTTC. Translation: CASRRTSGGANEQFF.

This chain links TRBV11-3 with TRBJ2-5; TRBD2 aligns across 10 bases. Trimming cost V 0 bases and J 5 bases; bases outside gene matches: 3. The germline V gene has CDR1 SGHNT and CDR2 YENEEA. CDR3 size: 15 residues. The CDR3 protein is CASSLDGTSAETQYF. CDR3 bases: TGTGCCAGCAGCTTAGATGGGACTAGCGCCGAGACCCAGTACTTC.

V is TRBV5-4 and J is TRBJ2-3, with 11 positions matching TRBD2. V was pared by 4 bases and J by 3 bases, with 7 bases of the junction left unmatched. The CDR3 runs 16 residues. Per germline, CDR1 SGHNT and CDR2 YYREEE (reference sequence). The CDR3 DNA is TGTGCCAGCAGCGGCTATAGCGGGGGGGCAACAGATACGCAGTATTTT. Translated, it gives CASSGYSGGATDTQYF.